This T cell receptor (beta chain) was sequenced for a study of technical replicates of blood from a handful of donors. Some clones are missing from TCRdb's copy, which holds only in-frame ones; the method was immunoSEQ multiplex PCR. The sample includes about 89,000 clones, approximately 93% of them seen just once. J gave up 9 bases and V 4 bases, and 6 bases lay outside the gene matches. Germline CDR1 is SEHNR and CDR2 is FQNEAQ (reference sequence). This CDR3 comprises 12 residues. The chain joins TRBV7-9 to TRBJ2-7, with 7 bases matching TRBD2. Sequencing was done on a sample of T cells isolated from PBMCs. This TCR came from a human donor in good health. CDR3 DNA sequence: TGTGCCAGCAGCTCCCCTGGGGGGGGGCAGTACTTC. Its protein product is CASSSPGGGQYF. Supplemented by reference TRBV7-9 and TRBJ2-7, the full variable domain reads DTGVSQNPRHKITKRGQNVTFRCDPISEHNRLYWYRQTLGQGPEFLTYFQNEAQLEKSRLLSDRFSAERPKGSFSTLEIQRTEQGDSAMYLCASSSPGGGQYFGPGTRLTVT.